Shown below are 13 T cell receptor beta chains from a single sample sequenced in a study of persistence of HIV-infected CD4 T cells. The libraries were made with immunoSEQ version 4 in survey mode. Assay: immunoSEQ multiplex PCR; the TCRdb copy retains only in-frame clones and omits some. Among 7,500 to 9,500 clones listed, 82% were seen once. Antigen specificity for these receptors is unknown. Cells were stimulated with overlapping HIV-1 Gag 15-mer peptides. Responding CD4+ T cells were sorted by upregulation of both CD40 ligand and CD69. The sample here was CD4+ T cells sorted from PBMCs after roughly 19-hour stimulation, taken from a patient who received antiretroviral therapy. The receptors come from an adult woman with HIV who was CMV-seropositive.

This clone appeared a single time. The chain links TRBV7-9 to TRBJ2-2, with TRBD2 matching 12 bases. Trimming removed 5 bases from V and 4 bases from J; junction bases left unmatched: 8. In germline, CDR1 is SEHNR, CDR2 FQNEAQ (reference sequence). The CDR3 runs to 17 residues. CDR3 loop: CASSPRLAGVPTGELFF. CDR3 bases: TGTGCCAGCAGCCCCCGACTAGCGGGAGTTCCCACCGGGGAGCTGTTTTTT.

This clone was observed once. V usage is TRBV11-1 and J usage is TRBJ2-1; D uncertain. Germline V CDR1 and CDR2: SGHAT, FQDESV (reference sequence). CDR3 length: 13 residues. Trimming pared 1 base from V and 3 bases from J, leaving 4 bases between. CDR3 DNA: TGTGCCAGCAGCTTAGGGTACTACAATGAGCAGTTCTTC. It yields the protein CASSLGYYNEQFF.

The gene calls are TRBV27 and TRBJ1-5; D is possibly TRBD1 (5 bases). The germline gives CDR1 MNHEY, CDR2 SMNVEV (reference sequence). This CDR3 region has 15 residues. V lost 7 bases and J 2 bases, leaving 15 bases between the germline ends. CDR3 residues: CASTPAGRGNQPQHF. The CDR3 bases are TGTGCCAGCACCCCAGCGGGGCGGGGCAATCAGCCCCAGCATTTT.

J is TRBJ1-1 and V is TRBV6-5; maybe TRBD1 (5 bases). CDR3 length equals 15 residues. Trimming removed 5 bases from V and 1 base from J, with 14 bases in between. Germline-derived CDR1 and CDR2 are MNHEY and SVGAGI. CDR3 residues: CASSRPGITNTEAFF. CDR3 bases: TGTGCCAGCAGTCGCCCAGGGATAACGAACACTGAAGCTTTCTTT.

The gene calls are TRBV7-3 and TRBJ1-1; D not certain. Germline V gives CDR1 SGHTA, CDR2 FQGTGA. Trimming shortened V by 2 bases and J by 3 bases, and 7 bases separated the two germline ends. CDR3 length: 13 residues. The chain's CDR3 is CASSLEPYTEAFF. The CDR3 nucleotides read TGTGCCAGCAGCTTAGAGCCCTACACTGAAGCTTTCTTT.

This clone showed up just once. At one boundary the junction diverges from the germline segment, which might be a read error. The chain links TRBV7-2 to TRBJ2-3; a weak D match, TRBD2 (6 bases). The CDR3 is 16 amino acids. Germline lookup yields CDR1 SGHTA and CDR2 FQGNSA. The DNA of the CDR3 is TGTGCCAGCAGCGTAGCGGCAGATAGGGTCACAGATACGCAGTATTTT. Translated, it gives CASSVAADRVTDTQYF. The full variable domain, with the rest looked up from reference TRBV7-2 and TRBJ2-3, is GAGVSQSPSNKVTEKGKDVELRCDPISGHTALYWYRQSLGQGLEFLIYFQGNSAPDKSGLPSDRFSAERTGGSVSTLTIQRTQQEDSAVYLCASSVAADRVTDTQYFGPGTRLTVL.

The gene calls are TRBV29-1 and TRBJ1-1; D is unclear. Germline loops: CDR1 SQVTM, CDR2 ANQGSEA. Deletions cut 7 bases from V and 2 bases from J, with 8 bases between. The CDR3 has 11 residues. The CDR3: CSETVNTEAFF. Written as DNA, the CDR3 is TGCAGCGAAACAGTTAACACTGAAGCTTTCTTT.

The chain combines TRBV29-1 with TRBJ2-5; tentatively, D is TRBD1 or TRBD2 (6 bases each). The CDR3 contains 16 residues. Germline V CDR1 and CDR2: SQVTM, ANQGSEA. The V gene lost 2 bases and the J gene lost 5 bases, with 21 bases spanning the gap. CDR3 protein: CSVEPPRSGAGETQYF. The CDR3 coding sequence is TGCAGCGTTGAACCACCCCGTTCGGGGGCCGGGGAGACCCAGTACTTC.

The chain recombines TRBV6-2 or TRBV6-3 with TRBJ2-4, with TRBD1 matching over 9 bases. Germline V gene sequence: CDR1 MNHEY, CDR2 SVGEGT. V shed 6 bases, J shed 8 bases, and the junction held 29 bases outside the gene matches. This CDR3 contains 21 residues. The DNA for the CDR3 is TGTGCCAGCAGCCCCTCCGAGGTGTCGCGGACCCGGGACAGGGCCAGGGACATTCAGTACTTC. Translated, it gives CASSPSEVSRTRDRARDIQYF.

The chain has TRBV3-1 (or the pseudogene TRBV3-2) and TRBJ2-7; D is ambiguous. Per the germline V gene, CDR1 is LGHDT and CDR2 is YNNKEL (reference sequence). Deletions cut 1 base from V and 6 bases from J, with 4 bases between. The CDR3 has 11 residues. CDR3 sequence reads: CASSQGLEQYF. CDR3 coding DNA: TGTGCCAGCAGCCAAGGTCTCGAGCAGTACTTC.

This clone was observed a few times. The chain is built from TRBV10-1 and TRBJ2-1, with 8 bases that match TRBD2. V dropped 6 bases and J dropped 7; count of bases not matched to a gene: 11. Germline values: CDR1 WNHNN, CDR2 SYGVQD (reference sequence). This CDR3 is built from 15 residues. The CDR3 bases are TGCGCCAGCAGGACCGGGACTAGGAACGTGAATGAGCAGTTCTTC. Protein: CASRTGTRNVNEQFF.

This chain links TRBV7-6 with TRBJ1-1; D call uncertain. Germline assignment: CDR1 SGHVS and CDR2 FNYEAQ. Trimming cost V 5 bases and J 1 base, with 5 bases left between them. The CDR3 is 12 amino acids. The CDR3 DNA follows: TGTGCCAGCAGCGACCGGAACACTGAAGCTTTCTTT. Translating gives CASSDRNTEAFF.

The rearrangement uses TRBV5-1 and TRBJ1-2; D not certain. The ends were cut back, 3 bases at V and 0 bases at J, with 12 bases in the middle. The CDR3 spans 15 residues. Germline V gene sequence: CDR1 SGHRS, CDR2 YFSETQ. The CDR3 spells CASSSQGAANYGYTF. The CDR3 DNA is TGCGCCAGCAGCTCGCAAGGCGCAGCTAACTATGGCTACACCTTC.